This T cell receptor (beta chain) was found in a study of response to subunit inactivated influenza vaccine. There are a few counts of this clonotype. The target antigen is unknown. Study-wide results and caveats: The study's authors posited that every seasonal influenza vaccination enlists few new T cells.

Each CDR3 protein is one row after TCRdb ran MiXCR on the RT-PCR reads. Of about 800,000 distinct CDR3 sequences listed, 21% are singletons. CDR3 length equals 14 residues. Between the trimmed V and J ends, which lost 3 bases and 10 bases, there was a span of 16 bases. Germline CDR1 and CDR2: SGHTA and FQGNSA. The rearrangement uses TRBV7-2 and TRBJ2-4, with D perhaps matching TRBD2 (5 bases). The material sequenced was PBMCs from blood, taken 4 to 6 days after vaccination. The source of this sequence is a man between 50 and 59 years old who received an inactivated influenza vaccine. The CDR3 loop reads CASSLGSGLSIQYF. The CDR3 DNA sequence: TGTGCCAGCAGCTTGGGGTCAGGACTCTCGATTCAGTACTTC.